This T cell receptor (beta chain) derives from a study of regulatory T cells in long-lasting Graves disease. Overall study results and limits: Relative to new patients (under 1,000), persistent patients exhibited greater sharing of public clonotypes (around 3,000).

This clonotype was observed at least ten times. Its matching antigen is unknown. Time point of the sample: newly diagnosed GD, antithyroid drugs for less than 3 months. The TCR library used RNA extracted from PBMCs. The CDR3 covers 13 residues. Trimming cost V 5 bases and J 6 bases; bases outside gene matches: 6. Investigators prepared the TCR beta libraries by applying iRepertoire HTBI primers and Arm-PCR of CDR3 regions. A single record per CDR3 protein comes from TCRdb applying MiXCR to the multiplex PCR reads. The sample has about 380,000 distinct CDR3 sequences, about a sixth seen once. This chain connects TRBV12-3 or TRBV12-4 to TRBJ2-5; the match to TRBD1 covers 7 bases. Sample: peripheral blood mononuclear cells (PBMCs), taken at new diagnosis, from a patient treated with antithyroid drugs. The clonotype originates from a female donor with Graves disease. DNA of the CDR3: TGTGCCAGCAGTACCACGACAGGGAAGACCCAGTACTTC. The encoded protein is CASSTTTGKTQYF.